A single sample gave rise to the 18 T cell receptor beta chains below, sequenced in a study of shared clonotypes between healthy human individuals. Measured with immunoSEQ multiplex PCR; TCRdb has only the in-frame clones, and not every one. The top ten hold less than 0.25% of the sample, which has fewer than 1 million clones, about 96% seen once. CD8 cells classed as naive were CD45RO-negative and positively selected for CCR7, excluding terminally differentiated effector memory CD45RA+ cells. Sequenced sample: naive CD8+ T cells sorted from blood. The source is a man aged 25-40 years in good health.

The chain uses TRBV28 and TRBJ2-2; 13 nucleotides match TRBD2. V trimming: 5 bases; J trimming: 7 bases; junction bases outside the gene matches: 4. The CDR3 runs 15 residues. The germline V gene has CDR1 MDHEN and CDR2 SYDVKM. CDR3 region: CASSGGLAGNGELFF. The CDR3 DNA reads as TGTGCCAGCAGTGGGGGACTAGCGGGAAACGGGGAGCTGTTTTTT.

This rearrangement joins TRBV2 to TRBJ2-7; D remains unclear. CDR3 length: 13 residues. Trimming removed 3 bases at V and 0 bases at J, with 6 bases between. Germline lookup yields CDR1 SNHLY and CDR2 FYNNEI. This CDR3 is CASSEDVSYEQYF. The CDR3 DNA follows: TGTGCCAGCAGTGAGGACGTCTCCTACGAGCAGTACTTC. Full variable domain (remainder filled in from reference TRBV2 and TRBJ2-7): EPEVTQTPSHQVTQMGQEVILRCVPISNHLYFYWYRQILGQKVEFLVSFYNNEISEKSEIFDDQFSVERPDGSNFTLKIRSTKLEDSAMYFCASSEDVSYEQYFGPGTRLTVT.

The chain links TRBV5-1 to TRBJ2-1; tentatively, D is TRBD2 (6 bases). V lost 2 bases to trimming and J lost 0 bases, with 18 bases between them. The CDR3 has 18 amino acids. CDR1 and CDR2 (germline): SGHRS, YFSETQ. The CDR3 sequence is CASSFSPSFGSSYNEQFF. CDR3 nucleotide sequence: TGCGCCAGCAGCTTTTCCCCCAGTTTCGGGAGCTCCTACAATGAGCAGTTCTTC.

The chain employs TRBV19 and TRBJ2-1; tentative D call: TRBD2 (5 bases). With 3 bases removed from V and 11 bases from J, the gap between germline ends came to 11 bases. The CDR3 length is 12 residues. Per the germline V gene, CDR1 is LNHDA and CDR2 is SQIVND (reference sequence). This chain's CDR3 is CASSMMGSQQFF. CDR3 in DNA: TGTGCCAGTAGTATGATGGGGAGCCAGCAGTTCTTC.

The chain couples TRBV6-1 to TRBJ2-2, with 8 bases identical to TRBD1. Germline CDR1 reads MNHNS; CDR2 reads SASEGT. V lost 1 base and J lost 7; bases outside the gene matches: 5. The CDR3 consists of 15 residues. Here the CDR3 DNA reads TGTGCCAGCAGTGAAGGGCCAGGGGGCGGCGGGGAGCTGTTTTTT. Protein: CASSEGPGGGGELFF.

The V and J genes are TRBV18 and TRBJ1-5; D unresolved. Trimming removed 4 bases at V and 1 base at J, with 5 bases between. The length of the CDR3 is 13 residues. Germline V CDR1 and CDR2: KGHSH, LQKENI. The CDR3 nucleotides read TGTGCCAGCTCACTTGACAGCAATCAGCCCCAGCATTTT. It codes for CASSLDSNQPQHF.

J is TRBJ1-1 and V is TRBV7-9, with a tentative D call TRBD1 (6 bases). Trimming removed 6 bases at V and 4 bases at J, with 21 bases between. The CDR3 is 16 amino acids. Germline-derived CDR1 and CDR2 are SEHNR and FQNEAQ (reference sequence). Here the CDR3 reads CASRPPTGAGPTEAFF. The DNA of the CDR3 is TGTGCCAGCAGACCCCCTACGGGGGCAGGGCCCACTGAAGCTTTCTTT.

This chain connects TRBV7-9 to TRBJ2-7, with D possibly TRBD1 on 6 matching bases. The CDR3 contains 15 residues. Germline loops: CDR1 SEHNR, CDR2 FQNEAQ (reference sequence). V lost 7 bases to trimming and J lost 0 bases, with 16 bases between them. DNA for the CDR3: TGTGCCAGCATCTACGACGAGACAGGCTCCTACGAGCAGTACTTC. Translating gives CASIYDETGSYEQYF.

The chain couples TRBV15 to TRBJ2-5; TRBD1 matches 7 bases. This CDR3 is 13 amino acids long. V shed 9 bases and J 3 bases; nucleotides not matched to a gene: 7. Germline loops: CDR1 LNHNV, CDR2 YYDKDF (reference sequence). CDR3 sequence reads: CATWAGGEETQYF. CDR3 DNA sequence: TGTGCCACTTGGGCAGGGGGAGAAGAGACCCAGTACTTC.

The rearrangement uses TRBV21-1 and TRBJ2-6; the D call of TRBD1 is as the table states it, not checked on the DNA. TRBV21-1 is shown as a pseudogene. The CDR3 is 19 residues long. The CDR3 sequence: CASSISDRAVTSGANVLTF. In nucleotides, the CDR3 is TGTGCCAGCAGCATTTCAGACAGGGCCGTTACCTCTGGGGCCAACGTCCTGACTTTC.

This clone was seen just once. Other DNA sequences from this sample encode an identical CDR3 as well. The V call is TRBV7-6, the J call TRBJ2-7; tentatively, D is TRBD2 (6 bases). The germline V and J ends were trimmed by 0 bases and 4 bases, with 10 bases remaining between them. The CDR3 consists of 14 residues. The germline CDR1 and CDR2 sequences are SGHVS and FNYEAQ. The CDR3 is CASSLAGGSYEQYF. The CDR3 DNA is TGTGCCAGCAGCTTAGCGGGAGGCTCATACGAGCAGTACTTC.

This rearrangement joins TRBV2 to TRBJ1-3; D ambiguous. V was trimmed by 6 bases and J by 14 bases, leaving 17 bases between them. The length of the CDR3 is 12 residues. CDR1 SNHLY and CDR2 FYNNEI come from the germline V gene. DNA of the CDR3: TGTGCCAGCAGGGGGAGGCCCGAAAGATTATATTTT. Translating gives CASRGRPERLYF.

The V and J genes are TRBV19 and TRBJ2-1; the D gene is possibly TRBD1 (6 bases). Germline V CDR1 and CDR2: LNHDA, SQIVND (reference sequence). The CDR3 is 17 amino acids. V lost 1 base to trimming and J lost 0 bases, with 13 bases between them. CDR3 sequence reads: CASSIGGLTRSYNEQFF. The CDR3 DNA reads TGTGCCAGTAGTATAGGGGGGCTAACTCGCTCCTACAATGAGCAGTTCTTC. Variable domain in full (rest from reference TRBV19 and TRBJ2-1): DGGITQSPKYLFRKEGQNVTLSCEQNLNHDAMYWYRQDPGQGLRLIYYSQIVNDFQKGDIAEGYSVSREKKESFPLTVTSAQKNPTAFYLCASSIGGLTRSYNEQFFGPGTRLTVL.

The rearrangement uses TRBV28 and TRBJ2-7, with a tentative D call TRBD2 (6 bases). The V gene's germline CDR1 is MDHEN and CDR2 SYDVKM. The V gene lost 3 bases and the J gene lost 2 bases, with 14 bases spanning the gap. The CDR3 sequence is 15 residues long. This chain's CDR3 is CASSFLTSGAYEQYF. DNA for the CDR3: TGTGCCAGCAGTTTTTTGACATCGGGGGCCTACGAGCAGTACTTC.

This chain's CDR3 is CSVAPQVPGGELFF. DNA of the CDR3: TGCAGCGTTGCCCCTCAGGTCCCAGGGGGGGAGCTGTTTTTT. The chain links TRBV29-1 to TRBJ2-2; tentatively, D is TRBD1 (5 bases). The CDR3 sequence is 14 residues long. Trimming took off 4 bases at V and 8 bases at J, with 17 bases between the two ends. The germline V gene encodes CDR1 SQVTM and CDR2 ANQGSEA.

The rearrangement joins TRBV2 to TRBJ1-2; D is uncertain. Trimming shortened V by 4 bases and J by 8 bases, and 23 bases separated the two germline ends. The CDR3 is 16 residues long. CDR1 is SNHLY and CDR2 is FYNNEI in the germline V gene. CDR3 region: CASSALGFGGTGGYTF. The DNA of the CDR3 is TGTGCCAGCAGTGCCCTAGGGTTTGGTGGAACCGGGGGCTACACCTTC.

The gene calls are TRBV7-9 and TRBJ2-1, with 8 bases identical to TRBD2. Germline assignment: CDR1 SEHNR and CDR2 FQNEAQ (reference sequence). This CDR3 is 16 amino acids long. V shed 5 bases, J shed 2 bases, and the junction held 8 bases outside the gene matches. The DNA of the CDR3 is TGTGCCAGCAGCCTGGGGAGCGGGAGTGCCTACAATGAGCAGTTCTTC. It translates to CASSLGSGSAYNEQFF. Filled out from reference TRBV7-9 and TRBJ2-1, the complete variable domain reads DTGVSQNPRHKITKRGQNVTFRCDPISEHNRLYWYRQTLGQGPEFLTYFQNEAQLEKSRLLSDRFSAERPKGSFSTLEIQRTEQGDSAMYLCASSLGSGSAYNEQFFGPGTRLTVL.

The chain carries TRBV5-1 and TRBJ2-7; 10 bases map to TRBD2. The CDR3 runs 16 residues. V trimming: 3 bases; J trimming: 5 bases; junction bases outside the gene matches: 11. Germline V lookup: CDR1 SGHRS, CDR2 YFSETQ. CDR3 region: CASSWVSSGTSDEQYF. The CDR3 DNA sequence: TGCGCCAGCAGCTGGGTATCTAGCGGGACTAGCGACGAGCAGTACTTC.